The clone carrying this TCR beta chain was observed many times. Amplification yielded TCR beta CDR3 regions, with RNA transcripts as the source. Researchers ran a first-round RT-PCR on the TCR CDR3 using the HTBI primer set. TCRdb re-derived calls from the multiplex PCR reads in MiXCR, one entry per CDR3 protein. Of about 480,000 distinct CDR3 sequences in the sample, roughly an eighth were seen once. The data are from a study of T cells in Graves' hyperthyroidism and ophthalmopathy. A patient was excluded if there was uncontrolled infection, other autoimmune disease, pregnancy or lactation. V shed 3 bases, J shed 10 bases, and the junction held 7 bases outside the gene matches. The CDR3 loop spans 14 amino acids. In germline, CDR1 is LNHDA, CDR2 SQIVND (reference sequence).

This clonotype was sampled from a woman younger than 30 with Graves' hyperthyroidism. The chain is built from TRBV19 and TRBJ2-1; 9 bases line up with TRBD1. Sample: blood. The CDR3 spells CASSMGTGRGEQFF. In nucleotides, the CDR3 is TGTGCCAGTAGTATGGGGACAGGGCGAGGCGAGCAGTTCTTC.